These 17 T cell receptor beta chains originate from one sample sequenced in a study of T cell responses to AZD1222 COVID-19 vaccine. Profiled with immunoSEQ multiplex PCR; TCRdb holds only in-frame clones, not every one. The table has about 150,000 clones, nearly 90% seen once. The source material was peripheral blood, sampled on day 0 of AZD1222 vaccination. These receptors were obtained from an adult in good health.

V gene TRBV5-4 combines with J gene TRBJ1-3; no clear D. Germline CDR1 reads SGHNT; CDR2 reads YYREEE (reference sequence). There are 15 residues in the CDR3. Trimming pared 4 bases from V and 0 bases from J, leaving 11 bases between. Here the CDR3 reads CASSLSSDSGNTIYF. In DNA, the CDR3 is TGTGCCAGCAGCCTCAGTTCGGACTCTGGAAACACCATATATTTT.

This chain links TRBV3-1 (or the pseudogene TRBV3-2) with TRBJ1-2; D call uncertain. CDR1 and CDR2 (germline): LGHDT, YNNKEL (reference sequence). Trimming stripped 2 bases from V and 6 bases from J, with 4 bases between. This CDR3 spans 11 amino acids. CDR3 in amino acids: CASSQRDGYTF. The DNA of the CDR3 is TGTGCCAGCAGCCAAAGGGATGGCTACACCTTC.

In DNA, the CDR3 is TGTGCCAGCAGCGCCCAGACTAGCGGCACAGATACGCAGTATTTT. This gives the protein CASSAQTSGTDTQYF. The rearrangement uses TRBV7-3 and TRBJ2-3, with 8 nucleotides matching TRBD2. Per the germline V gene, CDR1 is SGHTA and CDR2 is FQGTGA. Losses at the gene ends were 5 bases for V and 1 base for J; bases not matched to a gene: 5. The CDR3 extends over 15 amino acids. Filled out from reference TRBV7-3 and TRBJ2-3, the complete variable domain reads GAGVSQTPSNKVTEKGKYVELRCDPISGHTALYWYRQSLGQGPEFLIYFQGTGAADDSGLPNDRFFAVRPEGSVSTLKIQRTERGDSAVYLCASSAQTSGTDTQYFGPGTRLTVL.

The J gene is TRBJ1-5, the V gene TRBV9; 7 bases line up with TRBD1. The CDR3 covers 16 residues. J was trimmed by 4 bases and V by 3 bases; bases with no gene match: 10. Germline CDR1 SGDLS, CDR2 YYNGEE. The CDR3 reads CASSAGGDSRNQPQHF. The CDR3 DNA follows: TGTGCCAGCAGCGCGGGGGGGGACAGCCGGAATCAGCCCCAGCATTTT.

The rearrangement uses TRBV2 and TRBJ1-1; 8 bases are a match to TRBD1. Per germline, CDR1 SNHLY and CDR2 FYNNEI. Trimming at V came to 5 bases and at J to 9 bases, leaving 8 bases not matched to a gene. The CDR3 has 13 amino acids. The CDR3 reads CASSLDRGRKAFF. The DNA of the CDR3 is TGTGCCAGCAGTCTCGACAGGGGCCGGAAAGCTTTCTTT.

The J gene is TRBJ2-1, the V gene TRBV4-3; 8 bases match TRBD2. After removal of 1 base from V and 3 bases from J, the junction contained 5 bases not matched to a gene. The CDR3 is 16 amino acids. CDR1 and CDR2 from the germline V gene are LGHNA and YSLEER. CDR3 coding DNA: TGCGCCAGCAGCCAAGTTCGGGCGGGGGGCTACAATGAGCAGTTCTTC. This encodes CASSQVRAGGYNEQFF.

This sequence joins TRBV3-1 (or the pseudogene TRBV3-2) and TRBJ2-5; 10 bases are shared with TRBD2. Trimming at V came to 4 bases and at J to 10 bases, leaving 12 bases not matched to a gene. This CDR3 contains 15 residues. Germline V gene sequence: CDR1 LGHDT, CDR2 YNNKEL (reference sequence). The CDR3 coding sequence is TGTGCCAGCAGCCCTCGAATAGCGGGAGGACGAGACCAGTACTTC. Amino acid sequence: CASSPRIAGGRDQYF.

This chain uses TRBV28 with TRBJ1-4; no clear D. V lost 5 bases and J lost 8, with 18 bases in between. Looked up from germline, CDR1 is MDHEN and CDR2 is SYDVKM. This CDR3 has 15 amino acids. CDR3 in amino acids: CASSLGSARWEKLFF. The CDR3 DNA is TGTGCCAGCAGTCTAGGGTCTGCTCGTTGGGAAAAACTGTTTTTT.

The chain carries TRBV18 and TRBJ2-1; 7 bases map to TRBD2. Germline V gene sequence: CDR1 KGHSH, CDR2 LQKENI. CDR3 length equals 16 residues. Trimming removed 3 bases from V and 1 base from J; junction bases left unmatched: 6. In DNA, the CDR3 is TGTGCCAGCTCACCCAGCGGGGTAAAATCCTACAATGAGCAGTTCTTC. This encodes CASSPSGVKSYNEQFF.

The V call is TRBV11-2, the J call TRBJ1-2; D is unclear. The V gene's germline CDR1 is SGHAT and CDR2 FQNNGV. Between the trimmed V and J ends, which lost 6 bases and 5 bases, there was a span of 7 bases. The CDR3 runs 11 residues. Here the CDR3 reads CASSTLYGYTF. The CDR3 DNA follows: TGTGCCAGCAGTACTCTATATGGCTACACCTTC.

The chain joins TRBV7-2 to TRBJ2-4; possibly TRBD2 for D (5 bases). Looked up from germline, CDR1 is SGHTA and CDR2 is FQGNSA. This CDR3 comprises 13 residues. V was shortened by 0 bases and J by 10 bases, with 10 bases between the two germline ends. CDR3 sequence reads: CASSLAAGGIQYF. The CDR3 DNA follows: TGTGCCAGCAGCTTAGCTGCGGGTGGAATTCAGTACTTC.

The V call is TRBV2, the J call TRBJ2-1; the D gene is possibly TRBD2 (5 bases). CDR3 size: 13 residues. Trimming left V 2 bases short and J 10 bases short, with 12 bases between. Germline V gives CDR1 SNHLY, CDR2 FYNNEI. This chain's CDR3 is CASSEIAGGEQFF. The DNA of the CDR3 is TGTGCCAGCAGTGAAATTGCGGGCGGAGAGCAGTTCTTC. The full variable domain, its missing parts supplied by reference TRBV2 and TRBJ2-1, is EPEVTQTPSHQVTQMGQEVILRCVPISNHLYFYWYRQILGQKVEFLVSFYNNEISEKSEIFDDQFSVERPDGSNFTLKIRSTKLEDSAMYFCASSEIAGGEQFFGPGTRLTVL.

This sequence joins TRBV7-6 and TRBJ2-5; no clear D. Per the germline V gene, CDR1 is SGHVS and CDR2 is FNYEAQ. V was shortened by 2 bases and J by 4 bases, with 8 bases between the two germline ends. The CDR3 contains 13 residues. CDR3 DNA: TGTGCCAGCAGCTTATCTCGTAGAGAGACCCAGTACTTC. Translation: CASSLSRRETQYF.

The rearrangement links TRBV29-1 to TRBJ1-5, with D hard to call. Trimming cost V 6 bases and J 3 bases, with 12 bases left between them. The CDR3 has 13 residues. Germline V gene lookup returns CDR1 SQVTM and CDR2 ANQGSEA. As DNA, the CDR3 is TGCAGCGTAACCGACGGACTCAATCAGCCCCAGCATTTT. Amino acid sequence: CSVTDGLNQPQHF.

The chain joins TRBV24-1 to TRBJ2-1; TRBD2 agrees at 9 bases. The germline CDR1 and CDR2 sequences are KGHDR and SFDVKD. V gave up 12 bases and J gave up 10 bases; unmatched junction bases: 15. The CDR3 is 14 residues long. The CDR3 DNA follows: TGTGCCGTGGCAGGGACTAGCTTCCGGGACGAGCAGTTCTTC. Translated: CAVAGTSFRDEQFF.

This chain links TRBV19 with TRBJ1-2; 7 bases match TRBD1. V lost 4 bases, J lost 4 bases, and 3 bases stayed unmatched. Germline V gene lookup returns CDR1 LNHDA and CDR2 SQIVND (reference sequence). There are 13 residues in the CDR3. The DNA of the CDR3 is TGTGCCAGTAGTAGGAACAGGGGCTATGGCTACACCTTC. Amino acid sequence: CASSRNRGYGYTF.

The V gene is TRBV15, the J gene TRBJ2-7; maybe TRBD2 (5 bases). The CDR3 contains 14 residues. The V gene's germline CDR1 is LNHNV and CDR2 YYDKDF (reference sequence). The germline V and J ends were trimmed by 5 bases and 0 bases, with 11 bases remaining between them. CDR3 DNA sequence: TGTGCCACCAGCGAGGACTTCACCTCCTACGAGCAGTACTTC. Encoded protein: CATSEDFTSYEQYF. The variable domain in full, with the rest retrieved from reference TRBV15 and TRBJ2-7, is DAMVIQNPRYQVTQFGKPVTLSCSQTLNHNVMYWYQQKSSQAPKLLFHYYDKDFNNEADTPDNFQSRRPNTSFCFLDIRSPGLGDTAMYLCATSEDFTSYEQYFGPGTRLTVT.